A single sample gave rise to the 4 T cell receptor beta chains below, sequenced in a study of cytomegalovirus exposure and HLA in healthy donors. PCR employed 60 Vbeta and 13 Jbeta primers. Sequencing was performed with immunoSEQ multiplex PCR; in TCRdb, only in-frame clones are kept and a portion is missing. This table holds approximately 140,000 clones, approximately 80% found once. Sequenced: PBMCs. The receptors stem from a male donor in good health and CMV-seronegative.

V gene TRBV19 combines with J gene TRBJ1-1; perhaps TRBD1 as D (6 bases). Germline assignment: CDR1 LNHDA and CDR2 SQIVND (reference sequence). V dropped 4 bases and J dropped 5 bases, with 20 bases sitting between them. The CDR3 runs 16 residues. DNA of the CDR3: TGTGCCAGTAGTAAGGGGGACGTAGGATTGCGGACTGAAGCTTTCTTT. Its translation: CASSKGDVGLRTEAFF.

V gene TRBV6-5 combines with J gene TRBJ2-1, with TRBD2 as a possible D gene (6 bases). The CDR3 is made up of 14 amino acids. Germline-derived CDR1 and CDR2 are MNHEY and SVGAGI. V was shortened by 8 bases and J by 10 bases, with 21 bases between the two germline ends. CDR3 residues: CASYLGGSGSEQFF. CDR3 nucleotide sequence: TGTGCCAGCTACCTCGGAGGGTCCGGTTCGGAGCAGTTCTTC.

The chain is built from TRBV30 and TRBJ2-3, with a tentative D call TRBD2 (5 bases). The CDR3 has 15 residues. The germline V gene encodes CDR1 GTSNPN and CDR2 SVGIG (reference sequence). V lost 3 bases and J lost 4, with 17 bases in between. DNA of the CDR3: TGTGCCTGGAGCGATGGACTGGCCGGCGCAGATACGCAGTATTTT. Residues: CAWSDGLAGADTQYF.

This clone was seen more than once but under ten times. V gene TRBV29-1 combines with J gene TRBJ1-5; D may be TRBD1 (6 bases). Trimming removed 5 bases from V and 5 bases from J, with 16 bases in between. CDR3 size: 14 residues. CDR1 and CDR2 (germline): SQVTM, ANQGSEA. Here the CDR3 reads CSVRATGPDQPQHF. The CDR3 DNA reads TGCAGCGTTCGGGCTACAGGGCCCGATCAGCCCCAGCATTTT.